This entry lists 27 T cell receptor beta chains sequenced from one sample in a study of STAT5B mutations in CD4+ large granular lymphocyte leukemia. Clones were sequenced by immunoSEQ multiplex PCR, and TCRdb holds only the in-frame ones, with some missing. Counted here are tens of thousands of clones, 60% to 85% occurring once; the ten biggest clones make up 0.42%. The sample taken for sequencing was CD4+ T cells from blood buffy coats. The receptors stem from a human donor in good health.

The CDR3 coding sequence is TGTGCCAGCAGTTTAAGTAGACTAGCGGGGATAGATACGCAGTATTTT. It specifies CASSLSRLAGIDTQYF. V and J are TRBV27 and TRBJ2-3, with TRBD2 matching 11 bases. Germline trimming cut 2 bases from V and 5 bases from J; bases unmatched to any gene: 6. The CDR3 runs to 16 residues. Germline V lookup: CDR1 MNHEY, CDR2 SMNVEV (reference sequence).

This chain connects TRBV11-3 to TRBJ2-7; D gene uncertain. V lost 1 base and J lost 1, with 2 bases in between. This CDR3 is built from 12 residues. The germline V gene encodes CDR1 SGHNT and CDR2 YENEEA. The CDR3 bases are TGTGCCAGCAGCTTAGGTTCCTACGAGCAGTACTTC. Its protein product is CASSLGSYEQYF.

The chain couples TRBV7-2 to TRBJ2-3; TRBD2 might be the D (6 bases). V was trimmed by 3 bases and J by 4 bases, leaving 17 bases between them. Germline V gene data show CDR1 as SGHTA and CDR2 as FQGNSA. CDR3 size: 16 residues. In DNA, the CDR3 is TGTGCCAGCAGCTTTGGGGGTACGGGGGTCCCAGATACGCAGTATTTT. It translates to CASSFGGTGVPDTQYF.

The CDR3 DNA reads as TGTGCCAGCTTCCCCGGTCGGGGAGGGAACACTGAAGCTTTCTTT. Protein product: CASFPGRGGNTEAFF. This sequence joins TRBV27 and TRBJ1-1; D is ambiguous. Germline lookup yields CDR1 MNHEY and CDR2 SMNVEV (reference sequence). The CDR3 is 15 residues long. V shed 8 bases and J shed 1 base, with 17 bases lying between them.

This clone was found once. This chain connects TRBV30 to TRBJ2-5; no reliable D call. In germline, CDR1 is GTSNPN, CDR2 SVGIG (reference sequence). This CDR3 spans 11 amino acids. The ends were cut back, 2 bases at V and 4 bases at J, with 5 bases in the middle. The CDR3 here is CAWSPGETQYF. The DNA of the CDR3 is TGTGCCTGGAGTCCTGGAGAGACCCAGTACTTC.

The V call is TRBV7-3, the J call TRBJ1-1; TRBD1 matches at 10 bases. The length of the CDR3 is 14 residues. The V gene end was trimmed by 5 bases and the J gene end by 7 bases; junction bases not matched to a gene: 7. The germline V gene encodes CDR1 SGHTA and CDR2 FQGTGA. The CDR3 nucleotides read TGTGCCAGCAGCCGGGGGACAGGGGTCGGTGAAGCTTTCTTT. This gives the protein CASSRGTGVGEAFF. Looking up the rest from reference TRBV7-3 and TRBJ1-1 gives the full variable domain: GAGVSQTPSNKVTEKGKYVELRCDPISGHTALYWYRQSLGQGPEFLIYFQGTGAADDSGLPNDRFFAVRPEGSVSTLKIQRTERGDSAVYLCASSRGTGVGEAFFGQGTRLTVV.

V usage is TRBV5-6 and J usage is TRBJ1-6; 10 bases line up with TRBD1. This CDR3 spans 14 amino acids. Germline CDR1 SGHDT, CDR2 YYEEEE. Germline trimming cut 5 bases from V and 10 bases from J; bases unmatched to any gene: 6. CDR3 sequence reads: CASSFGQGGSPLHF. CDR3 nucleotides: TGTGCCAGCAGTTTCGGACAGGGGGGATCACCCCTCCACTTT.

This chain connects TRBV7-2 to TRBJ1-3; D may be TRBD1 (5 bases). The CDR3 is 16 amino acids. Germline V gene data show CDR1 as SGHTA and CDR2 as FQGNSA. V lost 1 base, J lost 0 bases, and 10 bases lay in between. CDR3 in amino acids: CASSLVSRASGNTIYF. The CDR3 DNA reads TGTGCCAGCAGCTTAGTTTCCAGGGCCTCTGGAAACACCATATATTTT.

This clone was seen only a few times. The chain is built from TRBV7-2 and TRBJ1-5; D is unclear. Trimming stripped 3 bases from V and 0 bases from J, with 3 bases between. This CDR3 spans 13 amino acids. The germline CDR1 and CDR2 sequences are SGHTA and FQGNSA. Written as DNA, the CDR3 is TGTGCCAGCAGCTTTGATAGCAATCAGCCCCAGCATTTT. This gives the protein CASSFDSNQPQHF.

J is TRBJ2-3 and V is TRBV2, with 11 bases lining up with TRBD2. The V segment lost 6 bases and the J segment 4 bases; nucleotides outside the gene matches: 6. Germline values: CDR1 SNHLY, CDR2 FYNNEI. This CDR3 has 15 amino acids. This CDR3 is CASRVAGGLPDTQYF. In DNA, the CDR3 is TGTGCCAGCAGGGTAGCGGGGGGGCTCCCAGATACGCAGTATTTT.

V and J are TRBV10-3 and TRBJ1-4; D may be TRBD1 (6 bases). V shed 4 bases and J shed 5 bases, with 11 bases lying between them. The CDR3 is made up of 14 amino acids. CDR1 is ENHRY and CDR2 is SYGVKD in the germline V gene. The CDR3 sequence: CAISGQGSNEKLFF. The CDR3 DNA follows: TGTGCCATCAGTGGGCAGGGGTCGAATGAAAAACTGTTTTTT.

CDR3 amino acids: CASSQRLAGGMSTDTQYF. CDR3 DNA: TGTGCCAGCAGCCAGCGACTAGCGGGAGGGATGAGCACAGATACGCAGTATTTT. This sequence joins TRBV7-2 and TRBJ2-3; 14 bases agree with TRBD2. J was trimmed by 0 bases and V by 5 bases; bases with no gene match: 7. In germline, CDR1 is SGHTA, CDR2 FQGNSA. The CDR3 totals 18 residues.

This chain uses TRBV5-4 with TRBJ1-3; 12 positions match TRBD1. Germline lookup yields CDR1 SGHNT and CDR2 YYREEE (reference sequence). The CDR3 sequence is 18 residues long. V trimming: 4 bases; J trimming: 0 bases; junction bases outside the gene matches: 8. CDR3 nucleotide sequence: TGTGCCAGCAGCCCCGGGGGACAGGGGGCATTCTCTGGAAACACCATATATTTT. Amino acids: CASSPGGQGAFSGNTIYF.

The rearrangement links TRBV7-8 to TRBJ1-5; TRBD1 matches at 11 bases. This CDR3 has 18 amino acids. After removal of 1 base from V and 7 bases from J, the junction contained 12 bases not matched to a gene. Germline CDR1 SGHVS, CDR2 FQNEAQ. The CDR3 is CASSLEGQGVWPQQPQHF. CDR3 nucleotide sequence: TGTGCCAGCAGCTTAGAGGGACAGGGGGTCTGGCCCCAACAGCCCCAGCATTTT.

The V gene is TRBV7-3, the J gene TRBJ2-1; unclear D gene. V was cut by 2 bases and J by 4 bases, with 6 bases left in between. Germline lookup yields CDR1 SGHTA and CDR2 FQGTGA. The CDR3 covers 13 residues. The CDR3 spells CASSLSEYNEQFF. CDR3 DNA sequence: TGTGCCAGCAGCTTATCAGAATACAATGAGCAGTTCTTC.

The CDR3 loop is CASSSPGLNTEAFF. The CDR3 nucleotides are TGTGCCAGCAGTTCCCCGGGACTGAACACTGAAGCTTTCTTT. The V call is TRBV27, the J call TRBJ1-1, with D perhaps TRBD1 (5 bases). The V gene's germline CDR1 is MNHEY and CDR2 SMNVEV (reference sequence). The V and J ends lost 4 bases and 0 bases respectively, with 9 bases between them. The CDR3 is made up of 14 amino acids.

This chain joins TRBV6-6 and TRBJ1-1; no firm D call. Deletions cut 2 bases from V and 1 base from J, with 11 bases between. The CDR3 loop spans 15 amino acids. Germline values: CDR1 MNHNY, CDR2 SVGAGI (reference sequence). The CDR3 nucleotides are TGTGCCAGCAGTTACGGATCATTTCGGAACACTGAAGCTTTCTTT. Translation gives CASSYGSFRNTEAFF.

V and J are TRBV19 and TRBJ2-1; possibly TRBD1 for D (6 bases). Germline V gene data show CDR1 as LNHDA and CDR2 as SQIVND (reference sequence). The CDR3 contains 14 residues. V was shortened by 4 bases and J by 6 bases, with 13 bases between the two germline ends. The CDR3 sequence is CASSTKQGINEQFF. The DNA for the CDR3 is TGTGCCAGTAGTACAAAACAGGGAATCAATGAGCAGTTCTTC. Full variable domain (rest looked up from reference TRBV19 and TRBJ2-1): DGGITQSPKYLFRKEGQNVTLSCEQNLNHDAMYWYRQDPGQGLRLIYYSQIVNDFQKGDIAEGYSVSREKKESFPLTVTSAQKNPTAFYLCASSTKQGINEQFFGPGTRLTVL.

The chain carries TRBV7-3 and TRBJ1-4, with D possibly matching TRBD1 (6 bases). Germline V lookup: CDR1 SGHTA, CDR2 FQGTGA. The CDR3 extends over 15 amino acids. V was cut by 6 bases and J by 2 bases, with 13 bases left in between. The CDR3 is CASRNNRVTNEKLFF. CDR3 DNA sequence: TGTGCCAGCAGGAACAACAGGGTGACTAATGAAAAACTGTTTTTT.

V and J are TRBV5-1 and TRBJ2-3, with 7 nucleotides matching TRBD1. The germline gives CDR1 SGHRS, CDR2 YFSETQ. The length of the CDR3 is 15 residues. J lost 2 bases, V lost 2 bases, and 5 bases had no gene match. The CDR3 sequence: CASSLQGSYTDTQYF. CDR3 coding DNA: TGCGCCAGCAGCTTACAGGGGTCGTACACAGATACGCAGTATTTT.

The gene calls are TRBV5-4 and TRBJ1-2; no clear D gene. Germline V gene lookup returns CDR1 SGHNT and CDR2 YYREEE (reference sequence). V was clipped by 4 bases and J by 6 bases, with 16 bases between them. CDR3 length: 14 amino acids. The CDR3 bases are TGTGCCAGCAGCCCCCAGTTGGGCGGGGATGGCTACACCTTC. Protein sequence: CASSPQLGGDGYTF.

DNA of the CDR3: TGTGCCAGCAGCCCACGACAGGATTTCACAGATACGCAGTATTTT. This sequence encodes CASSPRQDFTDTQYF. The chain is built from TRBV4-2 and TRBJ2-3; tentative D call: TRBD1 (6 bases). Germline CDR1 LGHNA, CDR2 YNFKEQ. The germline V and J ends were trimmed by 4 bases and 2 bases, with 13 bases remaining between them. This CDR3 has 15 amino acids.

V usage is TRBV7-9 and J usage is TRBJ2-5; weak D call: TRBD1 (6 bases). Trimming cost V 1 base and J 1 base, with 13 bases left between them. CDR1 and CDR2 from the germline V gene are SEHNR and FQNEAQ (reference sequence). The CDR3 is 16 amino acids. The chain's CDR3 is CASSLGRGETQETQYF. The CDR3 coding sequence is TGTGCCAGCAGCTTAGGCAGGGGCGAAACCCAAGAGACCCAGTACTTC.

DNA of the CDR3: TGTGCCAGTAGTAGGGACAGTTGGGTTCAGCCCCAGCATTTT. Translating gives CASSRDSWVQPQHF. This rearrangement joins TRBV19 to TRBJ1-5, with TRBD1 identical over 7 bases. CDR1 is LNHDA, CDR2 SQIVND, per germline (reference sequence). Trimming cost V 4 bases and J 6 bases; bases outside gene matches: 6. The CDR3 sequence is 14 residues long.

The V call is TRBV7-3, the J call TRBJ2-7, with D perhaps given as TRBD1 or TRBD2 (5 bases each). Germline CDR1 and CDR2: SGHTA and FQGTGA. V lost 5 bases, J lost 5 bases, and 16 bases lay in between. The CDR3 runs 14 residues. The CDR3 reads CASSPHGGSDEQYF. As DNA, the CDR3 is TGTGCCAGCAGCCCCCATGGGGGTAGCGACGAGCAGTACTTC.

The CDR3 loop reads CASLNFRAGGNTEAFF. As DNA, the CDR3 is TGTGCCAGTTTGAACTTTCGGGCCGGGGGTAACACTGAAGCTTTCTTT. The chain employs TRBV7-9 and TRBJ1-1, with D possibly TRBD1 on 5 matching bases. V was clipped by 9 bases and J by 2 bases, with 22 bases between them. Looked up from germline, CDR1 is SEHNR and CDR2 is FQNEAQ (reference sequence). This CDR3 spans 16 amino acids. Supplemented by reference TRBV7-9 and TRBJ1-1, the full variable domain reads DTGVSQNPRHKITKRGQNVTFRCDPISEHNRLYWYRQTLGQGPEFLTYFQNEAQLEKSRLLSDRFSAERPKGSFSTLEIQRTEQGDSAMYLCASLNFRAGGNTEAFFGQGTRLTVV.

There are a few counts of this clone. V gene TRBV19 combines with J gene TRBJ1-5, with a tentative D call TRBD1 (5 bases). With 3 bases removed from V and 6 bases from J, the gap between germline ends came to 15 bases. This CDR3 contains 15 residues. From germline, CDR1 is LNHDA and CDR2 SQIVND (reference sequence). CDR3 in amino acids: CASSISDTQSQPQHF. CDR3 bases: TGTGCCAGTAGTATCTCGGACACCCAAAGTCAGCCCCAGCATTTT.